This passage covers 9 T cell receptor beta chains from one sample sequenced in a study of CD8+CD57+ T cells in acquired aplastic anemia. Genomic DNA was employed as the template in profiling TCR beta VDJ and CDR3. TCRdb ran MiXCR on the reads and lists one entry per CDR3 protein. The sample has around 220,000 distinct CDR3 sequences; roughly 50% are singletons. Individuals selected for sequencing had exhibited CD8+CD57+ cell expansion on flow cytometry. The sequencing input was sorted CD4+, CD8+, or CD8+CD57+ T cells (not recorded which) from PBMCs. The receptors derive from a human donor with aplastic anemia.

The rearrangement joins TRBV5-5 to TRBJ2-7; 7 nucleotides line up with TRBD1. The V and J ends lost 5 bases and 9 bases, in that order; junction bases with no gene match: 14. The CDR3 has 14 residues. Germline loops: CDR1 SGHKS, CDR2 YYEKEE (reference sequence). CDR3 amino acids: CASRGQWGHPGQYF. In DNA, the CDR3 is TGTGCCAGCAGGGGACAGTGGGGCCATCCGGGGCAGTACTTC.

This rearrangement joins TRBV11-2 to TRBJ2-3; D ambiguous. Germline CDR1 reads SGHAT; CDR2 reads FQNNGV. This CDR3 is 16 amino acids long. V lost 4 bases and J 5 bases, leaving 19 bases between the germline ends. In DNA form, the CDR3 reads TGTGCCAGCAGCTATACACCAGCAGGATATGGAGATACGCAGTATTTT. Translated: CASSYTPAGYGDTQYF.

This clonotype has a single count. The chain uses TRBV2 and TRBJ1-2; TRBD1 matches 7 bases. This CDR3 has 14 residues. Germline assignment: CDR1 SNHLY and CDR2 FYNNEI. V shed 4 bases and J 5 bases; nucleotides not matched to a gene: 7. CDR3 DNA: TGTGCCAGCAGTGCCCAGGGGGAGGGGTATGGCTACACCTTC. Translated, it gives CASSAQGEGYGYTF. The full variable domain, in which reference TRBV2 and TRBJ1-2 provide the parts outside the CDR3, is EPEVTQTPSHQVTQMGQEVILRCVPISNHLYFYWYRQILGQKVEFLVSFYNNEISEKSEIFDDQFSVERPDGSNFTLKIRSTKLEDSAMYFCASSAQGEGYGYTFGSGTRLTVV.

The genes are TRBV29-1 and TRBJ2-1; a possible D gene is TRBD1 (6 bases). CDR3 length: 14 residues. Germline lookup yields CDR1 SQVTM and CDR2 ANQGSEA. Between the trimmed V and J ends, which lost 4 bases and 4 bases, there was a span of 14 bases. CDR3 DNA: TGCAGCGTTGTGTTCAGGGGACGGTACAATGAGCAGTTCTTC. This sequence encodes CSVVFRGRYNEQFF.

This chain connects TRBV5-4 to TRBJ2-7, with 9 bases fitting TRBD1. The germline V gene has CDR1 SGHNT and CDR2 YYREEE (reference sequence). CDR3 length: 15 amino acids. Losses at the gene ends were 0 bases for V and 3 bases for J; bases not matched to a gene: 4. CDR3 protein: CASSLGGQGGYEQYF. CDR3 nucleotide sequence: TGTGCCAGCAGCTTGGGGGGACAGGGTGGCTACGAGCAGTACTTC.

This clonotype came up many times. The chain combines TRBV12-3 or TRBV12-4 with TRBJ1-4; 7 bases fit TRBD1. The junction had 1 base not matched to a gene; V was cut back by 0 bases and J by 3 bases. The CDR3 totals 15 residues. The CDR3 spells CASSLAGTANEKLFF. CDR3 DNA: TGTGCCAGCAGTTTAGCCGGGACAGCTAATGAAAAACTGTTTTTT.

The table lists this clonotype with many counts. This sequence joins TRBV20-1 and TRBJ1-1; D perhaps matches TRBD1 (5 bases). Deletions cut 1 base from V and 0 bases from J, with 12 bases between. Germline CDR1 is DFQATT and CDR2 is SNEGSKA (reference sequence). CDR3 length equals 15 residues. CDR3 DNA: TGCAGTGCTAGAGGCGCCAGGGAGGTGAACACTGAAGCTTTCTTT. Translating gives CSARGAREVNTEAFF.

This clonotype was detected only a few times. The V gene is TRBV28, the J gene TRBJ2-3; 7 nucleotides match TRBD2. The junction had 7 bases not matched to a gene; V was cut back by 8 bases and J by 2 bases. Germline CDR1 MDHEN, CDR2 SYDVKM. The CDR3 extends over 14 amino acids. The CDR3 spells CASAQERDTDTQYF. The CDR3 nucleotides read TGTGCCAGCGCACAGGAGCGGGACACAGATACGCAGTATTTT. The full variable domain, in which reference TRBV28 and TRBJ2-3 provide the parts outside the CDR3, is DVKVTQSSRYLVKRTGEKVFLECVQDMDHENMFWYRQDPGLGLRLIYFSYDVKMKEKGDIPEGYSVSREKKERFSLILESASTNQTSMYLCASAQERDTDTQYFGPGTRLTVL.

This chain joins TRBV2 and TRBJ2-3; tentatively, D is TRBD2 (6 bases). Trimming removed 5 bases from V and 0 bases from J, with 21 bases in between. The CDR3 has 18 residues. Per the germline V gene, CDR1 is SNHLY and CDR2 is FYNNEI. The CDR3 sequence is CASSLSSWRGASTDTQYF. DNA of the CDR3: TGTGCCAGCAGTTTATCAAGCTGGCGGGGTGCCAGCACAGATACGCAGTATTTT.